The sequence of this TCR beta chain was determined in a study of blood T cell repertoires in COVID-19 (dated by TCRdb to about 2020). In terms of the full investigation: The collaborator samples originated in the United States, Italy and Spain and spanned the acute and convalescent phases of COVID-19. The material from the prospective study consisted of cDNA or gDNA derived from T cells, B-cell-depleted T cells, or PBMCs. Deeply sampled blood TCRbeta repertoires from subjects exposed to, actively infected with, or recovered from COVID-19 were included in the dataset. The repertoires were released in a freely available public database meant as a resource for research on the immune response to SARS-CoV-2. Samples were obtained from the ongoing ImmuneRACE study (first 160 participants) and from approximately 1,200 subjects provided by 6 global collaborators. The sample metadata nearly always contained a de-identified subject ID, COVID-19 status, age in years and sex. Where HLA class I and class II types were available, the types were taken from metadata supplied by the sample provider, not from assay-based typing. General study outcomes and caveats: How much clinical and demographic metadata was included differed by source and by participant, and the metadata was provided uncurated.

TCRbeta CDR3 regions were amplified from genomic DNA by means of the immunoSEQ Assay, a bias-controlled multiplex PCR. Concerning the study's data processing: The number of nucleated cells in each sample was estimated by amplification of reference gene primers within the assay. To quantify the absolute abundance of each unique TCRbeta CDR3 rearrangement, sequence reads were collapsed and filtered. Productive Simpson clonality was computed per sample as the square root of Simpson's diversity index over productive rearrangements. TCRdb mirrors the immuneACCESS table, restricted to in-frame sequences. Some clones are absent from its copies; in checked studies, under half trace to an unresolved V gene, and the reason for the others is unknown. V and J calls and clone size are as listed in that table; D and trimming were resolved from the DNA. This sample gives fewer than 500,000 clones in total; nearly 90% of them show up just once. The ten largest clones add up to roughly 1.9% of the sample.

Participants in the prospective study were aged 18 to 89 years, lived in 20 to 30 United States geographic areas, and enrolled through a virtual design. Cohort assignment in the prospective study relied on participant-reported clinical history from a screening survey and a study questionnaire. In the prospective study, mobile phlebotomists collected whole blood, serum and a nasopharyngeal or oropharyngeal swab from each participant. Over an approximately 2-month period, participants in the prospective study had the option of providing additional blood draws and questionnaires. Blood samples from the prospective study were shipped frozen or at room temperature prior to DNA extraction. The CDR3 goes from the cysteine to the phenylalanine over 14 residues. Only the CDR3 DNA stays, 42 bases, in frame from base 1. From the germline V gene, CDR1 is SGDLS and CDR2 is YYNGEE. The junction shows trimming of 2 bases on V and 2 bases on J, plus 10 bases between the germline ends.

As to this clone: Its antigen is still unknown. Base qualities are not at hand, and no much larger clone is one base apart.

The TCR was taken from a woman aged 18-35 years with acute COVID-19. Sequenced: PBMCs or T cells enriched from blood (not recorded which). This sequence uses TRBV9 and TRBJ1-1; the D gene is possibly TRBD1, with 6 bases matching. The nucleotides are TGTGCCAGCAGCGTGCGGACAGTAAACACTGAAGCTTTCTTT. Its product reads: CASSVRTVNTEAFF.